This is a list of T cell receptor beta chains from one sample in a study of T cells in localized non-small cell lung cancer. The protocol was immunoSEQ multiplex PCR, while the TCRdb copy is restricted to in-frame clones and leaves out a portion. The top ten clones hold more than 25% of a sample with over a thousand clones, roughly 31% of them seen once. Sequenced material: normal lung tissue next to the tumor, taken before any cancer treatment. These receptors all come from a man between 40 and 70 years old with stage I squamous cell lung carcinoma. Each CDR3 is given with its conserved first and last residue. D genes are given only for firm matches. Size values are once, few and many counts, or a class for expanded clones, and some rows have none.

J: TRBJ2-7; D: TRBD1; V: TRBV28; size: .; CDR3: CATRTGSVPEQYF; DNA: TGTGCCACCCGGACAGGGTCGGTTCCTGAGCAGTACTTC
J: TRBJ1-1; D: .; V: TRBV6-8; size: large; CDR3: CASSYLGTTNTEAFF; DNA: TGTGCCAGCAGTTACTTAGGGACAACGAACACTGAAGCTTTCTTT
J: TRBJ2-3; D: .; V: TRBV6-8; size: .; CDR3: CASSYRRSDTQYF; DNA: TGTGCCAGCAGTTACCGGCGATCAGATACGCAGTATTTT
J: TRBJ2-2; D: .; V: TRBV9; size: few; CDR3: CASSGRITGELFF; DNA: TGTGCCAGCAGTGGCCGGATAACCGGGGAGCTGTTTTTT
J: TRBJ1-1; D: .; V: TRBV30; size: few; CDR3: CAWSELVGLNTEAFF; DNA: TGTGCCTGGAGCGAATTAGTGGGTTTGAACACTGAAGCTTTCTTT
J: TRBJ1-2; D: .; V: TRBV11-3; size: .; CDR3: CASSFNIRDAGTSGYGYTF; DNA: TGTGCCAGCAGCTTCAATATCCGGGACGCAGGAACGAGTGGCTATGGCTACACCTTC
J: TRBJ1-4; D: TRBD1; V: TRBV5-1; size: once; CDR3: CASSRDSARANEKLFF; DNA: TGCGCCAGCAGTCGGGACAGCGCACGGGCTAATGAAAAACTGTTTTTT
J: TRBJ1-2; D: .; V: TRBV11-3; size: few; CDR3: CASSFTGLPSGYTF; DNA: TGTGCCAGCAGCTTTACAGGGCTGCCTAGCGGCTACACCTTC
J: TRBJ2-7; D: .; V: TRBV6-7; size: .; CDR3: CASSEAYEQYF; DNA: TGTGCCAGCAGCGAGGCCTACGAGCAGTACTTC
J: TRBJ2-7; D: .; V: TRBV11-3; size: large; CDR3: CASSLGGAKNEQYF; DNA: TGTGCCAGCAGCTTAGGAGGGGCTAAGAACGAGCAGTACTTC
J: TRBJ2-2; D: TRBD1; V: TRBV6-1; size: medium-sized; CDR3: CASSEGPDRGPGELFF; DNA: TGTGCCAGCAGTGAAGGTCCGGACAGGGGGCCCGGGGAGCTGTTTTTT
J: TRBJ1-1; D: .; V: TRBV29-1; size: .; CDR3: CSVRRALNTEAFF; DNA: TGCAGCGTTCGACGTGCCTTGAACACTGAAGCTTTCTTT
J: TRBJ2-2; D: TRBD1; V: TRBV6-8; size: .; CDR3: CASSSGQGYAGELFF; DNA: TGTGCCAGCAGTTCGGGACAGGGGTATGCCGGGGAGCTGTTTTTT
J: TRBJ1-1; D: .; V: TRBV10-3; size: .; CDR3: CAISEAVTEAFF; DNA: TGTGCCATCAGTGAGGCGGTCACTGAAGCTTTCTTT
J: TRBJ2-7; D: .; V: TRBV2; size: .; CDR3: CASSATFSGEQYF; DNA: TGTGCCAGCAGTGCGACATTTTCGGGCGAGCAGTACTTC
J: TRBJ1-2; D: .; V: TRBV28; size: medium-sized; CDR3: CASSVRGADGYTF; DNA: TGTGCCAGCAGTGTCCGCGGGGCGGACGGCTACACCTTC
J: TRBJ2-3; D: TRBD1; V: TRBV4-1; size: .; CDR3: CASSRVAGGRSTDTQYF; DNA: TGCGCCAGCAGCCGGGTCGCAGGGGGCAGGAGCACAGATACGCAGTATTTT
J: TRBJ1-6; D: .; V: TRBV11-3; size: .; CDR3: CASRRLTENSPLHF; DNA: TGTGCCAGCAGAAGACTCACCGAAAATTCACCCCTCCACTTT
J: TRBJ1-5; D: .; V: TRBV6-8; size: large; CDR3: CASRKHYRVENGNQPQHF; DNA: TGTGCCAGCAGGAAGCATTACAGGGTCGAGAATGGCAATCAGCCCCAGCATTTT
J: TRBJ2-1; D: .; V: TRBV6-8; size: few; CDR3: CAGQRGSYNEQFF; DNA: TGTGCCGGTCAAAGGGGCTCCTACAATGAGCAGTTCTTC
J: TRBJ1-2; D: .; V: TRBV19; size: .; CDR3: CASSTRGYGYTF; DNA: TGTGCCAGTAGTACCAGGGGCTATGGCTACACCTTC
J: TRBJ1-1; D: TRBD1; V: TRBV6-8; size: few; CDR3: CASSYTTGEDTEAFF; DNA: TGTGCCAGCAGTTACACGACAGGGGAGGACACTGAAGCTTTCTTT
J: TRBJ1-1; D: .; V: TRBV14; size: few; CDR3: CASSLSTRTEAFF; DNA: TGTGCCAGCAGTCTTTCGACTCGCACTGAAGCTTTCTTT
J: TRBJ1-4; D: TRBD1; V: TRBV6-8; size: .; CDR3: CAINRGTNEKLFF; DNA: TGTGCCATCAACAGGGGAACTAATGAAAAACTGTTTTTT
J: TRBJ2-7; D: .; V: TRBV9; size: few; CDR3: CASSELGRPYEQYF; DNA: TGTGCCAGCAGTGAACTGGGCAGGCCCTACGAGCAGTACTTC
J: TRBJ2-3; D: .; V: TRBV19; size: .; CDR3: CASTPGRGLATDTQYF; DNA: TGTGCCAGTACCCCCGGGCGAGGGCTAGCCACAGATACGCAGTATTTT
J: TRBJ2-3; D: .; V: TRBV5-1; size: .; CDR3: CASSLEGALVDTQYF; DNA: TGCGCCAGCAGCTTGGAAGGGGCCCTAGTAGATACGCAGTATTTT
J: TRBJ2-5; D: .; V: TRBV23-1; size: few; CDR3: CASSQYHGVGVGGPETQYF; DNA: TGCGCCAGCAGCCAATATCATGGTGTCGGGGTAGGGGGACCGGAGACCCAGTACTTC
J: TRBJ2-5; D: TRBD2; V: TRBV11-3; size: medium-sized; CDR3: CASSLGLGDPGETQYF; DNA: TGTGCCAGCAGCTTGGGACTAGGGGACCCCGGGGAGACCCAGTACTTC
J: TRBJ2-7; D: TRBD1; V: TRBV11-3; size: medium-sized; CDR3: CASSFRDRRGSYEQYF; DNA: TGTGCCAGCAGCTTCCGGGACAGAAGAGGTTCCTACGAGCAGTACTTC
J: TRBJ2-5; D: .; V: TRBV9; size: .; CDR3: CASSGTYRDQETQYF; DNA: TGTGCCAGCAGCGGAACCTACAGGGACCAAGAGACCCAGTACTTC
J: TRBJ1-2; D: TRBD1; V: TRBV11-3; size: few; CDR3: CASSYGTGGFGSSGYTF; DNA: TGTGCCAGCAGCTATGGGACAGGGGGCTTTGGAAGTAGTGGCTACACCTTC
J: TRBJ2-3; D: .; V: TRBV11-3; size: medium-sized; CDR3: CASSLYFQGKTDTQYF; DNA: TGTGCCAGCAGCTTGTACTTTCAGGGTAAGACAGATACGCAGTATTTT
J: TRBJ2-7; D: TRBD1; V: TRBV11-3; size: .; CDR3: CASSGTGTATYEQYF; DNA: TGTGCCAGCAGCGGAACCGGGACAGCAACCTACGAGCAGTACTTC
J: TRBJ1-1; D: .; V: TRBV6-8; size: few; CDR3: CASSQGSNTEAFF; DNA: TGTGCCAGCAGTCAGGGTTCAAACACTGAAGCTTTCTTT
J: TRBJ2-6; D: .; V: TRBV10-2; size: .; CDR3: CASKGLTGANVLTF; DNA: TGCGCCAGCAAAGGGTTGACGGGGGCCAACGTCCTGACTTTC